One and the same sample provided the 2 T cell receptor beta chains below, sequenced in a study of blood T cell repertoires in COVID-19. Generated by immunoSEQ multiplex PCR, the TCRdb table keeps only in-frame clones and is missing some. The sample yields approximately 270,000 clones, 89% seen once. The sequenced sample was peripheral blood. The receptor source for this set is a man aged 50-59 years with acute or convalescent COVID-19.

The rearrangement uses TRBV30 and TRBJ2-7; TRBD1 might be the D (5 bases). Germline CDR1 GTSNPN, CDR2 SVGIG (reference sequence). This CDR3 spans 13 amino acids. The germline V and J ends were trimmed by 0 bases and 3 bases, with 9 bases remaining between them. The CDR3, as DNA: TGTGCCTGGAGTGTACACCAGGGCTACGAGCAGTACTTC. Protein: CAWSVHQGYEQYF.

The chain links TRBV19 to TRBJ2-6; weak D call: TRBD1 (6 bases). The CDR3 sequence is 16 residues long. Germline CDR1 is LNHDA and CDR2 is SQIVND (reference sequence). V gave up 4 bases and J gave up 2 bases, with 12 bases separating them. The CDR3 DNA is TGTGCCAGTAGTAGCAGGGGACCTCCTGGGGCCAACGTCCTGACTTTC. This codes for CASSSRGPPGANVLTF.